This TCR beta chain was profiled in a study of CD8 T cells in Susac syndrome. At the level of the study: There were Susac syndrome patients who were therapy-naive at blood draw, others on corticosteroids, and others on intravenous immunoglobulin alone.

Study results and limitations: Total CD8+ and CD8+ TEMRA repertoires contained fewer than 20 and five Susac-specific public clones, respectively.

In the case of this clonotype: No antigen is known for it.

RNA totalling 0.5 to 1 ug underwent reverse transcription with random hexamers. By means of immunoSEQ multiplex PCR, TCR beta CDR3 spanning 54 Vbeta and 13 Jbeta underwent amplification. TCRdb re-called the immunoSEQ multiplex PCR reads through MiXCR, storing one row per CDR3 protein. This table holds about 100,000 distinct CDR3 sequences, nearly 97% found once. Sequenced material: CD8+ T cells from PBMCs. The clonotype originates from a human donor with Susac syndrome.

This CDR3 is CASSEEGVSTDTQYF. As DNA, the CDR3 is TGTGCCAGCAGTGAAGAGGGGGTCAGCACAGATACGCAGTATTTT. V usage is TRBV25-1 and J usage is TRBJ2-3, with TRBD1 as a possible D gene (6 bases). The CDR3 totals 15 residues. V was clipped by 2 bases and J by 0 bases, with 9 bases between them. Per germline, CDR1 MGHDK and CDR2 SYGVNS.